This TCR beta chain was identified during a study of metastatic and nonmetastatic thyroid tumors. None of the patients had undergone any treatment ahead of thyroid surgery. This clone is medium-sized in the sample. From the PCR reads, TCRdb re-called clones with MiXCR. The sample records 15,000 to 20,000 clones, approximately 31% being singletons. Germline CDR1 and CDR2: SGHRS and YFSETQ. V shed 4 bases, J shed 7 bases, and the junction held 13 bases outside the gene matches. The CDR3 consists of 16 residues. This TCR was sampled from a female donor with papillary thyroid cancer or a benign thyroid nodule (not recorded which). Some clones in this sample may be carry-over from other donors' samples. What was sequenced was blood. V gene TRBV5-1 combines with J gene TRBJ1-1, with 10 nucleotides matching TRBD1. In DNA form, the CDR3 reads TGCGCCAGCAGCGCCCGGGAGACAGGGGGCGGGGATGAAGCTTTCTTT. The encoded protein is CASSARETGGGDEAFF.